This TCR beta chain is drawn from a study of blood T cell repertoires in COVID-19. Turning to the study itself: Whether acute or convalescent, the COVID-19 samples came from the United States, Italy and Spain.

This study enrolled people aged roughly 18 to 90 from under 25 US geographic areas. Self-reported history from a screening survey and questionnaire set each donor's cohort. Some clones are missing from TCRdb's copy, which holds only in-frame ones; the method was immunoSEQ multiplex PCR. The data contain about 290,000 clones, about nine tenths of them seen just once; the ten biggest clones take up 1.7%. V shed 2 bases and J shed 7 bases, with 12 bases lying between them. The CDR3 loop spans 14 amino acids. The germline CDR1 and CDR2 sequences are KGHSH and LQKENI. This clonotype originated in a woman aged 35 to 49 who had recovered from COVID-19. The J gene is TRBJ1-5, the V gene TRBV18; a possible D gene is TRBD1 (6 bases). The sample taken for sequencing was PBMCs or T cells enriched from blood (not recorded which). The CDR3 DNA reads TGTGCCAGCTCACCAGGGGCAGGGGTACAGCCCCAGCATTTT. It yields the protein CASSPGAGVQPQHF.